These T cell receptor beta chains were read from a single sample in a study of monozygotic twins with inflammatory bowel disease. Each CDR3 protein gets one entry in TCRdb, which reprocessed the 5' RACE reads and gives no DNA. This table lists roughly 300,000 distinct CDR3 sequences. Sequenced sample: blood. These receptors all stem from a human donor with ulcerative colitis or Crohn's disease, or a healthy co-twin of an affected twin (not recorded which). Each CDR3 is given with its conserved first and last residue.

>TRBJ1-4|TRBV3-1
CASSPSDRELFF
>TRBJ2-7|TRBV30
CAWRTSSYEQYF
>TRBJ2-1|TRBV9
CASTVADGRLEQFF
>TRBJ2-3|TRBV12-3/TRBV12-4
CASSFRRSTDTQYF
>TRBJ1-2|TRBV27
CASSFRRQGASGYTF
>TRBJ1-5|TRBV6-4
CASSDPSAYGNHSNQPQHF
>TRBJ1-5|TRBV12-3/TRBV12-4
CASSLGGEDQPQHF
>TRBJ1-2|TRBV5-1
CASSEHSPNYGYTF
>TRBJ1-5|TRBV20-1
CSVPGGGIDQPQHF
>TRBJ1-2|TRBV20-1
CSASREVYGYTF
>TRBJ2-1|TRBV24-1
CATSGTASAYNEQFF
>TRBJ1-2|TRBV2
CASSEAHIYGYTF
>TRBJ1-2|TRBV5-1
CASSEPGQGAYGYTF